The rows below give T cell receptor beta chains drawn from one sample of a study of T cell responses to AZD1222 COVID-19 vaccine. TCRdb keeps only in-frame clones here, not all; method: immunoSEQ multiplex PCR. The sample yields about 83,000 clones, around 93% seen once. Specimen: peripheral blood, collected 28 days after the second AZD1222 dose. Receptors were obtained from an adult who received the AZD1222 COVID-19 vaccine. CDR3s include the opening cysteine and the closing phenylalanine or tryptophan. D genes are given only for firm matches. Size is stated for part of the rows, as once, few or many counts, or as a class when the clone is expanded.

V,size,J,D,DNA,CDR3
TRBV19,-,TRBJ2-7,TRBD1,TGTGCCAGTAGTACCCCGGGACAGATCTCCTACGAGCAGTACTTC,CASSTPGQISYEQYF
TRBV7-3,-,TRBJ2-2,TRBD2,TGTGCCAGCAGCTTAGGGGAGGGCGGGGAGCTGTTTTTT,CASSLGEGGELFF
TRBV5-1,-,TRBJ2-3,-,TGCGCCAGCAGCTTGGGGACTACTTTAGATACGCAGTATTTT,CASSLGTTLDTQYF
TRBV20-1,-,TRBJ1-5,-,TGCAGTGCTAGTGTGAGGTATAGCAATCAGCCCCAGCATTTT,CSASVRYSNQPQHF
TRBV20-1,-,TRBJ2-7,TRBD2,TGCAGTGCTAGTTCTAGCGGGAGAGCTTCCTACGAGCAGTACTTC,CSASSSGRASYEQYF
TRBV5-4,-,TRBJ1-2,-,TGTGCCAGCAGCTTGGGGGGTACAGTGTACGGCTACACCTTC,CASSLGGTVYGYTF
TRBV9,-,TRBJ1-6,TRBD1,TGTGCCAGCAGCGTAGTGGACAGGCAGGGTTCACCCCTCCACTTT,CASSVVDRQGSPLHF
TRBV7-9,-,TRBJ2-3,TRBD2,TGTGCCAGCAGCTTAAGCGGGAGCGCGGCAGATACGCAGTATTTT,CASSLSGSAADTQYF
TRBV18,-,TRBJ1-5,-,TGTGCCAGCTCACGGTCAGCCCCTCAGGGATTGCAGCCCCAGCATTTT,CASSRSAPQGLQPQHF
TRBV14,-,TRBJ2-7,-,TGTGCCAGCAGTAATCAAGGACAGCAGTACTTC,CASSNQGQQYF
TRBV11-3,-,TRBJ2-3,-,TGTGCCAGCAGCCCCCTATCGGCGGGGCTCTTAGGAGGCACAGATACGCAGTATTTT,CASSPLSAGLLGGTDTQYF
TRBV28,-,TRBJ2-7,-,TGTGCCAGCAGTTTATTTAGCTCCTACGAGCAGTACTTC,CASSLFSSYEQYF
TRBV28,-,TRBJ1-2,TRBD1,TGTGCCAGCAGTTCCGGTACAGGGGGCAGGTTTGGCTACACCTTC,CASSSGTGGRFGYTF
TRBV29-1,-,TRBJ2-3,-,TGCAGCGTGGCCAAATCGGTGTCGGGAGTTCGCACAGATACGCAGTATTTT,CSVAKSVSGVRTDTQYF
TRBV20-1,-,TRBJ2-5,-,TGCAGTGCTAGTCGAGGGGGGGATCAAGAGACCCAGTACTTC,CSASRGGDQETQYF
TRBV28,once,TRBJ2-7,-,TGTGCCAGCAGCCGACAGGTTCCCTACGAGCAGTACTTC,CASSRQVPYEQYF
TRBV18,once,TRBJ2-1,TRBD2,TGTGCCAGCTCACCGACTAGCGGGAGGGGTTCCGCGAGGAATGAGCAGTTCTTC,CASSPTSGRGSARNEQFF
TRBV7-2,-,TRBJ2-1,-,TGTGCCAGCAGCTCCCAGTCAGGGAAGAATGAGCAGTTCTTC,CASSSQSGKNEQFF
TRBV24-1,-,TRBJ1-5,-,TGTGCCACCAGTGATTTGAGGGACAATTCGGATAGCAATCAGCCCCAGCATTTT,CATSDLRDNSDSNQPQHF
TRBV5-6,-,TRBJ1-1,-,TGTGCCAGCACCCCCCAATGGGGAGGGTGGACTGAAGCTTTCTTT,CASTPQWGGWTEAFF
TRBV7-2,-,TRBJ2-1,-,TGTGCCAGCAGCTTAGCGATCATATACAATGAGCAGTTCTTC,CASSLAIIYNEQFF
TRBV28,-,TRBJ2-2,-,TGTGCCAGCAGTTTTTGGACGGTTAACACCGGGGAGCTGTTTTTT,CASSFWTVNTGELFF
TRBV5-1,-,TRBJ1-5,-,TGCGCCAGCAGCTTGGCCGGGAACAATCAGCCCCAGCATTTT,CASSLAGNNQPQHF
TRBV2,-,TRBJ1-1,-,TGTGCCAGCAGTGAGCTGCGGGGGGCAAACACTGAAGCTTTCTTT,CASSELRGANTEAFF
TRBV24-1,-,TRBJ2-7,-,TGTGCCACCAGTGATTTGGGCGGCGAGCAGTACTTC,CATSDLGGEQYF
TRBV7-8,-,TRBJ2-5,TRBD2,TGTGCCAGCAGCTTAGGAAGGACTAGCGCACAAGAGACCCAGTACTTC,CASSLGRTSAQETQYF
TRBV19,-,TRBJ2-1,-,TGTGCCAGTACCTGGAGCTCCTACAATGAGCAGTTCTTC,CASTWSSYNEQFF
TRBV28,-,TRBJ1-4,-,TGTGCCAGCAGAACGACCTACTATGAAAAACTGTTTTTT,CASRTTYYEKLFF
TRBV28,-,TRBJ1-1,-,TGTGCCAGCAATCACCCGGGGCAACAGAACACTGAAGCTTTCTTT,CASNHPGQQNTEAFF
TRBV29-1,-,TRBJ1-5,TRBD1,TGCAGCGGTGACAGGGGGCGAGGTAGCAATCAGCCCCAGCATTTT,CSGDRGRGSNQPQHF
TRBV18,few,TRBJ1-1,TRBD1,TGTGCCAGCTCACCCCCAGGGACAGTTCGGACTGAAGCTTTCTTT,CASSPPGTVRTEAFF
TRBV4-2,few,TRBJ2-7,TRBD2,TGTGCCAGCAGCCAGGGACTAGAGGTCTCCGAGCAGTACTTC,CASSQGLEVSEQYF
TRBV10-3,-,TRBJ2-1,-,TGTGCCATCAGTGAGTCTGGTCTCTCCTACAATGAGCAGTTCTTC,CAISESGLSYNEQFF
TRBV13,-,TRBJ2-2,-,TGTGCCAGCAGCTTAAGAGGGGCCGGGGAGCTGTTTTTT,CASSLRGAGELFF
TRBV19,-,TRBJ2-2,TRBD2,TGTGCCAGTAGTATAGGGCCGGCGGGGGCGAACACCGGGGAGCTGTTTTTT,CASSIGPAGANTGELFF
TRBV5-1,once,TRBJ1-4,TRBD1,TGCGCCAGCAGGGCCGGGACAGGGAAGGATGAAAAACTGTTTTTT,CASRAGTGKDEKLFF
TRBV9,-,TRBJ1-3,-,TGTGCCAGCACCAACGACGGGGCGGGAAACACCATATATTTT,CASTNDGAGNTIYF
TRBV6-2/TRBV6-3,-,TRBJ2-7,TRBD2,TGTGCCAGCAGCCCTCTAGCGGGGCCTAGCTCCTACGAGCAGTACTTC,CASSPLAGPSSYEQYF
TRBV4-2,-,TRBJ2-1,TRBD2,TGTGCCAGCAGCCAGGAACCCACTAGCGGGATTTTCAATGAGCAGTTCTTC,CASSQEPTSGIFNEQFF
TRBV11-2,-,TRBJ2-3,-,TGTGCCAGCAGCCAGATGTCAGATACGCAGTATTTT,CASSQMSDTQYF
TRBV29-1,-,TRBJ1-1,-,TGCAGCGTTGTCGCCCTTGTCGACACTGAAGCTTTCTTT,CSVVALVDTEAFF